These 10 T cell receptor beta chains originate from one sample sequenced in a study of shared clonotypes between healthy human individuals. Some clones are missing from TCRdb's copy, which holds only in-frame ones; the method was immunoSEQ multiplex PCR. The sample holds around 700,000 clones, 60% to 80% seen once. The sample comprised memory CD4+ T cells sorted from blood. As to subset: CD45RA-negative fraction. These receptors all come from a young woman in good health.

This clone came up a few times. The chain is built from TRBV2 and TRBJ1-5, with D possibly TRBD1 on 5 matching bases. Germline CDR1 SNHLY, CDR2 FYNNEI. This CDR3 spans 13 amino acids. Trimming pared 11 bases from V and 6 bases from J, leaving 17 bases between. The CDR3 loop is CASHGRGVQPQHF. CDR3 nucleotide sequence: TGTGCCTCCCATGGGAGAGGGGTTCAGCCCCAGCATTTT.

The chain couples TRBV18 to TRBJ1-1; D is perhaps TRBD1 (5 bases). CDR3 length equals 14 residues. The V and J ends lost 3 bases and 0 bases respectively, with 8 bases between them. Germline V gene data show CDR1 as KGHSH and CDR2 as LQKENI. In DNA form, the CDR3 reads TGTGCCAGCTCACCCTACAGGATGAACACTGAAGCTTTCTTT. Protein sequence: CASSPYRMNTEAFF.

This clone was recorded many times. The rearrangement uses TRBV11-3 and TRBJ2-3, with TRBD2 identical over 9 bases. CDR1 is SGHNT, CDR2 YENEEA, per germline. This CDR3 comprises 16 residues. V was clipped by 1 base and J by 5 bases; unmatched bases: 7. The DNA of the CDR3 is TGTGCCAGCAGCTTAGGGACTAGCGCCTGGGGAGATACGCAGTATTTT. This encodes CASSLGTSAWGDTQYF.

This clone was recorded once. This sequence joins TRBV5-1 and TRBJ1-1, with 7 bases fitting TRBD1. The CDR3 is 14 amino acids. The germline CDR1 and CDR2 sequences are SGHRS and YFSETQ. V was clipped by 6 bases and J by 1 base; unmatched bases: 6. The CDR3 loop reads CASTTGTENTEAFF. In DNA form, the CDR3 reads TGCGCCAGCACTACAGGGACAGAGAACACTGAAGCTTTCTTT. The full variable domain, its missing parts supplied by reference TRBV5-1 and TRBJ1-1, is KAGVTQTPRYLIKTRGQQVTLSCSPISGHRSVSWYQQTPGQGLQFLFEYFSETQRNKGNFPGRFSGRQFSNSRSEMNVSTLELGDSALYLCASTTGTENTEAFFGQGTRLTVV.

This sequence joins TRBV21-1 and TRBJ2-7. TRBV21-1 constitutes a pseudogene. The CDR3 extends over 14 amino acids. CDR3 sequence reads: CASSKGTVSYEQYF. The CDR3 nucleotides are TGTGCCAGCAGCAAAGGGACCGTTAGCTACGAGCAGTACTTC.

The chain combines TRBV7-2 with TRBJ2-1; 16 bases align to TRBD2. Trimming removed 5 bases from V and 7 bases from J; junction bases left unmatched: 5. Germline assignment: CDR1 SGHTA and CDR2 FQGNSA. CDR3 length: 16 residues. The CDR3 protein is CASSTPGLAGGNEQFF. The CDR3 DNA sequence: TGTGCCAGCAGCACACCGGGACTAGCGGGAGGGAATGAGCAGTTCTTC. Combining the CDR3 with reference TRBV7-2 and TRBJ2-1 gives the whole variable domain GAGVSQSPSNKVTEKGKDVELRCDPISGHTALYWYRQSLGQGLEFLIYFQGNSAPDKSGLPSDRFSAERTGGSVSTLTIQRTQQEDSAVYLCASSTPGLAGGNEQFFGPGTRLTVL.

V usage is TRBV6-1 and J usage is TRBJ2-7, with D possibly TRBD1 on 5 matching bases. The V gene lost 0 bases and the J gene lost 5 bases, with 11 bases spanning the gap. The CDR3 runs 14 residues. Per the germline V gene, CDR1 is MNHNS and CDR2 is SASEGT. The CDR3 reads CASSEAEQGNEQYF. The CDR3 DNA reads as TGTGCCAGCAGTGAAGCGGAGCAGGGCAACGAGCAGTACTTC.

The chain carries TRBV18 and TRBJ1-1; D unclear. V was shortened by 2 bases and J by 4 bases, with 8 bases between the two germline ends. The CDR3 consists of 13 residues. Germline V CDR1 and CDR2: KGHSH, LQKENI. The CDR3 DNA reads TGTGCCAGCTCACCATCCGGGCCCACTGAAGCTTTCTTT. It encodes CASSPSGPTEAFF.

The J gene is TRBJ2-2, the V gene TRBV5-1; TRBD2 aligns across 14 bases. Germline V gene data show CDR1 as SGHRS and CDR2 as YFSETQ. The V and J ends lost 2 bases and 0 bases, in that order; junction bases with no gene match: 6. CDR3 length: 19 residues. The CDR3 loop is CASSLKGLAGVSNTGELFF. The CDR3 nucleotides read TGCGCCAGCAGCTTAAAGGGACTAGCGGGAGTATCGAACACCGGGGAGCTGTTTTTT.

The CDR3 DNA is TGTGCCAGCAAAAACCCAGCGGGAGTGGAGACCCAGTACTTC. This codes for CASKNPAGVETQYF. The chain joins TRBV6-5 to TRBJ2-5, with 8 bases aligning to TRBD2. The CDR3 contains 14 residues. Germline values: CDR1 MNHEY, CDR2 SVGAGI. V was pared by 7 bases and J by 5 bases, with 9 bases of the junction left unmatched.